This is a list of T cell receptor beta chains from one sample in a study of blood T cell repertoires in COVID-19. The table came from immunoSEQ multiplex PCR; TCRdb's copy has only in-frame clones and leaves some out. The table lists some 150,000 clones, about four fifths of them singletons. Sequenced sample: peripheral blood. The receptors derive from a human donor with acute or convalescent COVID-19. The donor label of this sample is uncertain. Each CDR3 is given with its conserved first and last residue.

j_call: TRBJ2-5; v_call: TRBV7-9; cdr3_aa: CASSLIGRETQYF
j_call: TRBJ1-2; v_call: TRBV19; cdr3_aa: CASSMQGPLRSYTF
j_call: TRBJ1-1; v_call: TRBV27; cdr3_aa: CASSLGGSGATEAFF
j_call: TRBJ1-5; v_call: TRBV5-4; cdr3_aa: CASSLDRAGQPQHF
j_call: TRBJ2-3; v_call: TRBV14; cdr3_aa: CASSQSVRGPTDTQYF
j_call: TRBJ2-7; v_call: TRBV27; cdr3_aa: CASGPFPMDSGHEQYF
j_call: TRBJ2-1; v_call: TRBV10-2; cdr3_aa: CALGGGGAGNEQFF
j_call: TRBJ1-4; v_call: TRBV7-8; cdr3_aa: CASREQGINEKLFF
j_call: TRBJ2-1; v_call: TRBV5-5; cdr3_aa: CATSTGSYNEQFF
j_call: TRBJ1-1; v_call: TRBV4-1; cdr3_aa: CASSPSGGPTNTEAFF
j_call: TRBJ1-4; v_call: TRBV4-2; cdr3_aa: CASSQVDIGREKLFF
j_call: TRBJ1-2; v_call: TRBV5-4; cdr3_aa: CASSPTGWAYSNYGYTF
j_call: TRBJ2-2; v_call: TRBV5-1; cdr3_aa: CASSFRSGANTGELFF
j_call: TRBJ2-1; v_call: TRBV9; cdr3_aa: CASSVGRYRDEQFF
j_call: TRBJ2-5; v_call: TRBV7-2; cdr3_aa: CASRDSGGETQYF
j_call: TRBJ1-4; v_call: TRBV10-3; cdr3_aa: CAISEQFNEKLFF
j_call: TRBJ1-2; v_call: TRBV9; cdr3_aa: CASSPPSGYGYTF
j_call: TRBJ2-1; v_call: TRBV15; cdr3_aa: CATKGERPYNEQFF
j_call: TRBJ1-2; v_call: TRBV4-1; cdr3_aa: CASSQGFGRYTF
j_call: TRBJ2-3; v_call: TRBV10-3; cdr3_aa: CAISGRLLGLAGGSTDTQYF
j_call: TRBJ1-6; v_call: TRBV11-2; cdr3_aa: CASSSWTGNSPLHF
j_call: TRBJ1-1; v_call: TRBV12-3/TRBV12-4; cdr3_aa: CASSSGQGRAFF
j_call: TRBJ1-2; v_call: TRBV9; cdr3_aa: CASSVADRQGEDYGYTF
j_call: TRBJ2-5; v_call: TRBV29-1; cdr3_aa: CSVIPYLQGQQETQYF
j_call: TRBJ2-5; v_call: TRBV19; cdr3_aa: CASSIEAEETQYF
j_call: TRBJ2-5; v_call: TRBV30; cdr3_aa: CAWSATGGVETQYF
j_call: TRBJ1-2; v_call: TRBV24-1; cdr3_aa: CATSDLSTVTGGDGYTF
j_call: TRBJ1-1; v_call: TRBV19; cdr3_aa: CASLDRADTEAFF
j_call: TRBJ1-2; v_call: TRBV29-1; cdr3_aa: CSVDGQAREGSGYTF
j_call: TRBJ1-6; v_call: TRBV9; cdr3_aa: CASSVEQGSLSPLHF
j_call: TRBJ2-2; v_call: TRBV13; cdr3_aa: CASSLTRGANTGELFF
j_call: TRBJ2-3; v_call: TRBV30; cdr3_aa: CAWSDPLGGFTDTQYF
j_call: TRBJ1-5; v_call: TRBV7-8; cdr3_aa: CASSLRTVPNQPQHF
j_call: TRBJ2-5; v_call: TRBV21-1; cdr3_aa: CASSKVGPHPRDFTCMDQYF
j_call: TRBJ2-1; v_call: TRBV6-1; cdr3_aa: CASSDPRTSFYNEQFF
j_call: TRBJ2-1; v_call: TRBV3-1/TRBV3-2; cdr3_aa: CASSPTGGKHYNEQFF
j_call: TRBJ2-2; v_call: TRBV12-5; cdr3_aa: CASGDMGTGTTGELFF
j_call: TRBJ1-2; v_call: TRBV19; cdr3_aa: CASSKTGDPGYTF
j_call: TRBJ1-2; v_call: TRBV5-1; cdr3_aa: CASSPTGGNYGYTF
j_call: TRBJ1-1; v_call: TRBV13; cdr3_aa: CASSLEQRDTEAFF